The text below deals with one TCR beta chain. The sample comes from a study of blood T cell repertoires in COVID-19. In the study overall: T cells, B-cell-depleted T cells, or PBMCs supplied cDNA or gDNA.

Generated by immunoSEQ multiplex PCR, the TCRdb table keeps only in-frame clones and is missing some. This table has 200,000 to 300,000 clones, 85% appearing once. Trimming pared 2 bases from V and 4 bases from J, leaving 9 bases between. The CDR3 has 13 residues. The germline V gene encodes CDR1 SGHTS and CDR2 YDEGEE. This sequence joins TRBV5-8 and TRBJ1-2; D ambiguous. This clonotype was obtained from a woman aged 55 to 70 with active or convalescent COVID-19. The sequenced sample was peripheral blood. The CDR3 sequence is CASSFVSRYGYTF. The CDR3 DNA reads as TGTGCCAGCAGCTTCGTGAGCCGCTATGGCTACACCTTC. Variable domain in full (rest from reference TRBV5-8 and TRBJ1-2): EAGVTQSPTHLIKTRGQQATLRCSPISGHTSVYWYQQALGLGLQFLLWYDEGEERNRGNFPPRFSGRQFPNYSSELNVNALELEDSALYLCASSFVSRYGYTFGSGTRLTVV.